This passage covers 14 T cell receptor beta chains from one sample sequenced in a study of blood T cell repertoires in COVID-19. Assay: immunoSEQ multiplex PCR; the TCRdb copy retains only in-frame clones and omits some. Among roughly 250,000 clones listed, over 75% were seen once. Sequenced input: peripheral blood. Every receptor here comes from a human donor in a cohort sampled during active COVID-19.

This clone is a singleton in its sample. Written as DNA, the CDR3 is TGTGCCAGCAGCTTAAAAGGGACAGGGTTTAATTCACCCCTCCACTTT. Protein: CASSLKGTGFNSPLHF. V gene TRBV7-3 combines with J gene TRBJ1-6; 9 bases align to TRBD1. Germline V lookup: CDR1 SGHTA, CDR2 FQGTGA. The V gene end was trimmed by 1 base and the J gene end by 6 bases; junction bases not matched to a gene: 4. This CDR3 spans 16 amino acids. The full variable domain, in which reference TRBV7-3 and TRBJ1-6 provide the parts outside the CDR3, is GAGVSQTPSNKVTEKGKYVELRCDPISGHTALYWYRQSLGQGPEFLIYFQGTGAADDSGLPNDRFFAVRPEGSVSTLKIQRTERGDSAVYLCASSLKGTGFNSPLHFGNGTRLTVT.

The chain's CDR3 is CASSEFPRTYSNQPQHF. The CDR3 DNA is TGTGCCAGCAGTGAATTCCCCCGGACTTATAGCAATCAGCCCCAGCATTTT. The chain is built from TRBV6-1 and TRBJ1-5; D remains unclear. The germline V gene encodes CDR1 MNHNS and CDR2 SASEGT. V gave up 2 bases and J gave up 0 bases, with 14 bases separating them. This CDR3 is 17 amino acids long.

This sequence joins TRBV5-5 and TRBJ2-5; TRBD1 might be the D (6 bases). V was clipped by 3 bases and J by 2 bases, with 17 bases between them. Germline V gene data show CDR1 as SGHKS and CDR2 as YYEKEE (reference sequence). CDR3 size: 16 residues. CDR3 amino acids: CASSWGRINSQETQYF. The CDR3 nucleotides are TGTGCCAGCAGCTGGGGGCGGATAAATTCACAAGAGACCCAGTACTTC.

This clone has only one observation. The V and J genes are TRBV5-5 and TRBJ2-2, with D possibly TRBD1 on 6 matching bases. Trimming left V 2 bases short and J 4 bases short, with 12 bases between. Germline values: CDR1 SGHKS, CDR2 YYEKEE (reference sequence). The CDR3 consists of 15 residues. CDR3 protein: CASSFRDTPTGELFF. CDR3 in DNA: TGTGCCAGCAGCTTCCGGGACACCCCCACCGGGGAGCTGTTTTTT.

The CDR3 here is CASSLGPRSAPYNEQFF. The CDR3 DNA reads TGCGCCAGCAGCTTGGGCCCTAGATCAGCCCCCTACAATGAGCAGTTCTTC. The V and J genes are TRBV5-1 and TRBJ2-1; D gene unclear. Germline V gene data show CDR1 as SGHRS and CDR2 as YFSETQ. CDR3 length: 17 residues. The V end lost 0 bases, the J end lost 2 bases, and 15 bases lay between the germline ends. The full variable domain, its missing parts supplied by reference TRBV5-1 and TRBJ2-1, is KAGVTQTPRYLIKTRGQQVTLSCSPISGHRSVSWYQQTPGQGLQFLFEYFSETQRNKGNFPGRFSGRQFSNSRSEMNVSTLELGDSALYLCASSLGPRSAPYNEQFFGPGTRLTVL.

With respect to this clone: Germline is not matched at one junction end, which may reflect a read error. V and J are TRBV7-7 and TRBJ2-2, with 7 bases lining up with TRBD1. Germline CDR1 SSHAT, CDR2 FNYEAQ (reference sequence). The CDR3 has 14 amino acids. CDR3 protein: CASRRTGNTGELFF. In DNA, the CDR3 is TGTGCTAGCAGGCGGACAGGGAACACCGGGGAGCTGTTTTTT.

The chain joins TRBV5-1 to TRBJ1-1; 7 bases map to TRBD1. The CDR3 has 16 amino acids. Unmatched junction bases numbered 9, after V lost 0 bases and J lost 4 bases. Per germline, CDR1 SGHRS and CDR2 YFSETQ. The chain's CDR3 is CASSLVTGPQGTEAFF. CDR3 sequence (DNA): TGCGCCAGCAGCTTGGTGACAGGGCCCCAGGGCACTGAAGCTTTCTTT. Together with reference TRBV5-1 and TRBJ1-1, the CDR3 gives the full variable domain: KAGVTQTPRYLIKTRGQQVTLSCSPISGHRSVSWYQQTPGQGLQFLFEYFSETQRNKGNFPGRFSGRQFSNSRSEMNVSTLELGDSALYLCASSLVTGPQGTEAFFGQGTRLTVV.

The chain is built from TRBV9 and TRBJ1-2; 9 nucleotides match TRBD1. Per germline, CDR1 SGDLS and CDR2 YYNGEE. CDR3 length: 15 residues. V gave up 6 bases and J gave up 6 bases; unmatched junction bases: 12. The CDR3 DNA reads TGTGCCAGCACCCTAGTAGACAGGGGGATCAATGGCTACACCTTC. This translates into CASTLVDRGINGYTF. The full variable domain, rest sourced from reference TRBV9 and TRBJ1-2, is DSGVTQTPKHLITATGQRVTLRCSPRSGDLSVYWYQQSLDQGLQFLIQYYNGEERAKGNILERFSAQQFPDLHSELNLSSLELGDSALYFCASTLVDRGINGYTFGSGTRLTVV.

The chain uses TRBV11-1 and TRBJ2-1; 7 positions agree with TRBD1. CDR1 SGHAT and CDR2 FQDESV come from the germline V gene (reference sequence). V lost 3 bases and J lost 3; bases outside the gene matches: 5. The CDR3 length is 15 residues. The CDR3 bases are TGTGCCAGCAGCTTTAGACAGGGCTACTACAATGAGCAGTTCTTC. This translates into CASSFRQGYYNEQFF.

The chain joins TRBV11-2 to TRBJ2-4; weak D call: TRBD1 (6 bases). The CDR3 consists of 17 residues. The germline V gene has CDR1 SGHAT and CDR2 FQNNGV. V shed 1 base and J shed 0 bases, with 13 bases lying between them. CDR3 in amino acids: CASSLGRTDLAKNIQYF. The CDR3 DNA sequence: TGTGCCAGCAGCTTAGGCCGGACAGACCTAGCCAAAAACATTCAGTACTTC.

The chain is built from TRBV19 and TRBJ1-1; no definite D call. V was clipped by 8 bases and J by 12 bases, with 19 bases between them. This CDR3 is built from 12 residues. CDR1 and CDR2 (germline): LNHDA, SQIVND (reference sequence). The CDR3 sequence is CASRGPVSRPFF. Written as DNA, the CDR3 is TGTGCCAGTCGAGGGCCGGTCTCACGCCCTTTCTTT.

The chain uses TRBV3-1 (or the pseudogene TRBV3-2) and TRBJ2-3, with 7 positions matching TRBD2. Trimming cost V 4 bases and J 5 bases; bases outside gene matches: 9. The CDR3 is 15 amino acids. CDR1 and CDR2 from the germline V gene are LGHDT and YNNKEL (reference sequence). The CDR3 reads CASSLRLADRDTQYF. The CDR3 region has the DNA TGTGCCAGCAGCCTAAGACTAGCTGATAGAGATACGCAGTATTTT.

The chain recombines TRBV4-3 with TRBJ2-7, with TRBD2 matching 14 bases. Trimming cost V 0 bases and J 0 bases; bases outside gene matches: 7. This CDR3 comprises 19 residues. Germline assignment: CDR1 LGHNA and CDR2 YSLEER. DNA of the CDR3: TGCGCCAGCAGCCAAGATGTCGAAGGACTAGCGGGGGGCTCCTACGAGCAGTACTTC. Its translation is CASSQDVEGLAGGSYEQYF.

The CDR3 region is CASTKEVGGYNEQFF. For the CDR3, the DNA is TGTGCCAGCACCAAGGAGGTGGGAGGCTACAATGAGCAGTTCTTC. The gene calls are TRBV5-6 and TRBJ2-1, with a weak D call TRBD2 (6 bases). Germline V CDR1 and CDR2: SGHDT, YYEEEE. This CDR3 is built from 15 residues. V lost 6 bases and J 3 bases, leaving 16 bases between the germline ends.